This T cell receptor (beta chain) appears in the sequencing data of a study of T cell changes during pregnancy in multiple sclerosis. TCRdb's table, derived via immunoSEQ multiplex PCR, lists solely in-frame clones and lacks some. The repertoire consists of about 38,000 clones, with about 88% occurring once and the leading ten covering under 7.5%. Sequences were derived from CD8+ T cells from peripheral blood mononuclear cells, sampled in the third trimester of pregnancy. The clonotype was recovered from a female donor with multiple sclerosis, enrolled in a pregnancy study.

Here the CDR3 DNA reads TGTGCCAGCAGTGACCCCGAGAACAGTGCCTTGGACAATGAGCAGTTCTTC. Residues: CASSDPENSALDNEQFF. This chain connects TRBV2 to TRBJ2-1; unclear D gene. Trimming shortened V by 3 bases and J by 5 bases, and 20 bases separated the two germline ends. CDR1 and CDR2 from the germline V gene are SNHLY and FYNNEI. The CDR3 is 17 amino acids.